These 10 T cell receptor beta chains were all obtained from the same sample, sequenced in a study of T cell responses to AZD1222 COVID-19 vaccine. Sequenced by immunoSEQ multiplex PCR; TCRdb stores in-frame clones only, minus some. The data hold around 120,000 clones, with around 87% observed a single time. Sequenced material: peripheral blood, taken on day 0 of AZD1222 vaccination. The receptors shown here come from an adult in good health.

The chain is built from TRBV4-1 and TRBJ1-4, with D hard to call. The CDR3 consists of 14 residues. Trimming removed 1 base from V and 4 bases from J, with 7 bases in between. CDR1 MGHRA and CDR2 YSYEKL come from the germline V gene. The CDR3 protein is CASSQGRFNEKLFF. The DNA of the CDR3 is TGCGCCAGCAGCCAAGGGCGGTTTAATGAAAAACTGTTTTTT.

The chain combines TRBV7-8 with TRBJ2-1; 8 nucleotides match TRBD2. This CDR3 spans 16 amino acids. From germline, CDR1 is SGHVS and CDR2 FQNEAQ. V lost 5 bases to trimming and J lost 0 bases; unmatched junction nucleotides: 6. CDR3 region: CASSPKRGPSYNEQFF. The CDR3, as DNA: TGTGCCAGCAGCCCCAAGCGGGGGCCCTCCTACAATGAGCAGTTCTTC.

The chain recombines TRBV2 with TRBJ2-3; 9 bases are shared with TRBD2. The CDR3 is made up of 16 amino acids. The V and J ends lost 2 bases and 1 base, in that order; junction bases with no gene match: 4. Looked up from germline, CDR1 is SNHLY and CDR2 is FYNNEI. CDR3: CASSELSSGGTDTQYF. In DNA, the CDR3 is TGTGCCAGCAGTGAACTCTCTAGCGGGGGCACAGATACGCAGTATTTT.

The chain couples TRBV7-8 to TRBJ2-2, with D tentatively TRBD1 (6 bases). The CDR3 runs 15 residues. Per germline, CDR1 SGHVS and CDR2 FQNEAQ. V was pared by 5 bases and J by 2 bases, with 12 bases between. The CDR3 is CASSPYRVNTGELFF. The DNA of the CDR3 is TGTGCCAGCAGCCCTTACAGGGTAAACACCGGGGAGCTGTTTTTT.

This sequence joins TRBV6-4 and TRBJ1-1; D call uncertain. CDR1 is MRHNA and CDR2 is SNTAGT in the germline V gene. The V gene lost 6 bases and the J gene lost 1 base, with 12 bases spanning the gap. The CDR3 is 14 residues long. CDR3 bases: TGTGCCAGCAGAGCCCTAGACAAGAACACTGAAGCTTTCTTT. It encodes CASRALDKNTEAFF.

This chain connects TRBV5-1 to TRBJ1-3; 9 nucleotides match TRBD1. The CDR3 extends over 16 amino acids. V was pared by 3 bases and J by 1 base, with 5 bases of the junction left unmatched. Germline V gene data show CDR1 as SGHRS and CDR2 as YFSETQ. The CDR3 loop is CASSSQGAGSGNTIYF. Written as DNA, the CDR3 is TGCGCCAGCAGCTCACAGGGGGCAGGGTCTGGAAACACCATATATTTT. Together with reference TRBV5-1 and TRBJ1-3, the CDR3 gives the full variable domain: KAGVTQTPRYLIKTRGQQVTLSCSPISGHRSVSWYQQTPGQGLQFLFEYFSETQRNKGNFPGRFSGRQFSNSRSEMNVSTLELGDSALYLCASSSQGAGSGNTIYFGEGSWLTVV.

This chain connects TRBV2 to TRBJ2-5, with 8 positions matching TRBD1. Germline CDR1 reads SNHLY; CDR2 reads FYNNEI. V trimming: 7 bases; J trimming: 1 base; junction bases outside the gene matches: 8. This CDR3 contains 15 residues. The CDR3, as DNA: TGTGCCAGCACCCCGGACAGGGCCCTCCAAGAGACCCAGTACTTC. Translating it yields CASTPDRALQETQYF.

The chain carries TRBV3-1 (or the pseudogene TRBV3-2) and TRBJ1-5; TRBD1 is a possible D gene (6 bases). V gave up 0 bases and J gave up 7 bases, with 13 bases separating them. The CDR3 loop spans 15 amino acids. Germline loops: CDR1 LGHDT, CDR2 YNNKEL (reference sequence). This CDR3 reads CASSQDVRGLQPQHF. The CDR3 DNA follows: TGTGCCAGCAGCCAAGATGTCCGGGGGCTGCAGCCCCAGCATTTT.

This chain connects TRBV4-1 to TRBJ2-7; D is uncertain. Trimming stripped 0 bases from V and 4 bases from J, with 10 bases between. Germline V lookup: CDR1 MGHRA, CDR2 YSYEKL. CDR3 length equals 14 residues. The CDR3 protein is CASSQDLELYEQYF. The DNA of the CDR3 is TGCGCCAGCAGCCAAGATTTGGAGCTTTACGAGCAGTACTTC.

This clone has only one observation. The chain couples TRBV4-2 to TRBJ1-2; D is undetermined. This CDR3 has 13 amino acids. The germline gives CDR1 LGHNA, CDR2 YNFKEQ. Trimming shortened V by 0 bases and J by 5 bases, and 7 bases separated the two germline ends. The CDR3 is CASSQDQAYGYTF. The CDR3 DNA follows: TGTGCCAGCAGCCAAGATCAGGCTTATGGCTACACCTTC.